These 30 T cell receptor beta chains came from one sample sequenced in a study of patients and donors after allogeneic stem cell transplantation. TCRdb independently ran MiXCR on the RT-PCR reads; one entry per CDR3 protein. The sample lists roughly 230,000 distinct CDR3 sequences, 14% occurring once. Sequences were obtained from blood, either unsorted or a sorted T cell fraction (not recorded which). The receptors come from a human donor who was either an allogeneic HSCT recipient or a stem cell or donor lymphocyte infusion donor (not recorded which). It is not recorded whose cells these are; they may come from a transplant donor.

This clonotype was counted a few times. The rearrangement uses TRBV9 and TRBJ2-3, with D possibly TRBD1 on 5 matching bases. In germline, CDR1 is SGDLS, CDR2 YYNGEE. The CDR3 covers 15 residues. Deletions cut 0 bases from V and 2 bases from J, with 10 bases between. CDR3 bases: TGTGCCAGCAGCGTAGGGGGCTACTCCACAGATACGCAGTATTTT. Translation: CASSVGGYSTDTQYF.

CDR3 sequence reads: CASSYSGAPTIYGYTF. In nucleotides, the CDR3 is TGTGCCAGCAGTTACTCGGGAGCGCCAACCATCTATGGCTACACCTTC. This chain uses TRBV6-2 or TRBV6-3 with TRBJ1-2; D is unresolved. V was clipped by 0 bases and J by 4 bases, with 15 bases between them. Germline loops: CDR1 MNHEY, CDR2 SVGEGT. The CDR3 loop spans 16 amino acids.

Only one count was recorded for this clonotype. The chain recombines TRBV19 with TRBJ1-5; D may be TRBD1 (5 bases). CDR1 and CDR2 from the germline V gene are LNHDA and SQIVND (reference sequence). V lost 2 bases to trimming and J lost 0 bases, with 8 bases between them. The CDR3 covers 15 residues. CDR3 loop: CASSITGHSNQPQHF. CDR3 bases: TGTGCCAGTAGTATAACCGGACATAGCAATCAGCCCCAGCATTTT.

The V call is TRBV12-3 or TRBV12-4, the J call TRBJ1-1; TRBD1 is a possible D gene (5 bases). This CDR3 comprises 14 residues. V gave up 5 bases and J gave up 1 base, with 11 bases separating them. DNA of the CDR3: TGTGCCAGCAGTCTCCTGACAGAGAACACTGAAGCTTTCTTT. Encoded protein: CASSLLTENTEAFF.

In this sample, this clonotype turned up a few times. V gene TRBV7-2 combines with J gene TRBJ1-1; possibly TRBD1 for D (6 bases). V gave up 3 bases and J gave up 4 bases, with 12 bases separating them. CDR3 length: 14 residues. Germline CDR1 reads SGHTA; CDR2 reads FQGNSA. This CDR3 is CASSFGGRVTEAFF. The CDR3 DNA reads TGTGCCAGCAGCTTTGGGGGGCGCGTCACTGAAGCTTTCTTT.

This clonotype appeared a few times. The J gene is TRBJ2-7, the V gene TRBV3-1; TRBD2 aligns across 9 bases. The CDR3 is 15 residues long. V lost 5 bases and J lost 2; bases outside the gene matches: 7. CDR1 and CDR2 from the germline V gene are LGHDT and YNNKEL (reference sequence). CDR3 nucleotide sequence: TGTGCCAGCAGCGCACTAGCGGGTGTAACCTACGAGCAGTACTTC. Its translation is CASSALAGVTYEQYF.

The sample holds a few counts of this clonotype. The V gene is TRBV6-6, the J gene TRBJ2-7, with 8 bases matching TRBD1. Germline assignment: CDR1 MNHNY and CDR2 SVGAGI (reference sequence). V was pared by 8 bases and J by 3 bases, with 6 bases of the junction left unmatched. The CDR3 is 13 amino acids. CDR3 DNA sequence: TGTGCCAGCCGACAGGGGATAGGCTACGAGCAGTACTTC. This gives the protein CASRQGIGYEQYF.

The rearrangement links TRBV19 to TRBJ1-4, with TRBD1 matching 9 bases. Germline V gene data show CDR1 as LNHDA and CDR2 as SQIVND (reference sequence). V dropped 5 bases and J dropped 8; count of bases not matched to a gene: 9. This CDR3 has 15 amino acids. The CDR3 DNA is TGTGCCAGTAGTCCCCTGGAGGACAGGGGCGAAAAACTGTTTTTT. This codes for CASSPLEDRGEKLFF.

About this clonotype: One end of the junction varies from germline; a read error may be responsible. CDR3 sequence: CASSQQGFYNVQFF. CDR3 bases: TGCGCCAGCAGCCAGCAGGGGTTCTACAATGTGCAGTTCTTC. V and J are TRBV4-3 and TRBJ2-1, with D possibly matching TRBD1 (6 bases). The CDR3 sequence is 14 residues long. Germline V gives CDR1 LGHNA, CDR2 YSLEER.

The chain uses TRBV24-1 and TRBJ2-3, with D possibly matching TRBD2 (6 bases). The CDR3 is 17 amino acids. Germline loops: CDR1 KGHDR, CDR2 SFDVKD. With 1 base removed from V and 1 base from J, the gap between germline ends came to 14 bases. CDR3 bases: TGTGCCACCAGTGATTTCTATAGCGGAGAAGGCACAGATACGCAGTATTTT. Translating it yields CATSDFYSGEGTDTQYF.

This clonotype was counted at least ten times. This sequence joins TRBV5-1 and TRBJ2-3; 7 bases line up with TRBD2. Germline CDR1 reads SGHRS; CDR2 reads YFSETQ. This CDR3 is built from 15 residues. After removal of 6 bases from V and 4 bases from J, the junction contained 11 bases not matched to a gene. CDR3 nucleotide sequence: TGCGCCAGCACCCCCGGAGCGGGATGGGCAGATACGCAGTATTTT. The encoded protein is CASTPGAGWADTQYF.

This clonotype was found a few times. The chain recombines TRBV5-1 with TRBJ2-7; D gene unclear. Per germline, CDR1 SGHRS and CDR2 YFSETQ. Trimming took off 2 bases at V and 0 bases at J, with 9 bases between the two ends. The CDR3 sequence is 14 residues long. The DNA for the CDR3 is TGCGCCAGCAGCTTCGTCATTTTCTCCTACGAGCAGTACTTC. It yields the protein CASSFVIFSYEQYF.

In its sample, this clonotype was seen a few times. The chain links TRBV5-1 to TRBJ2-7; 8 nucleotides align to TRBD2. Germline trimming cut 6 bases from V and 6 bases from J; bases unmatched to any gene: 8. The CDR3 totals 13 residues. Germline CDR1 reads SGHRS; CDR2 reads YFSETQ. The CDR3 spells CASTNGRGGEQYF. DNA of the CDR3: TGCGCCAGCACCAATGGCCGGGGGGGCGAGCAGTACTTC.

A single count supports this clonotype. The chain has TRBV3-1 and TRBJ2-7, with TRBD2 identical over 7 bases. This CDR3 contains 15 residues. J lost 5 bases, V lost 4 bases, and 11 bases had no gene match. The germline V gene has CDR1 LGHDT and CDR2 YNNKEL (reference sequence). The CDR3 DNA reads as TGTGCCAGCAGCCCTCGGACTAGTGGGGTCCACGAGCAGTACTTC. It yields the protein CASSPRTSGVHEQYF.

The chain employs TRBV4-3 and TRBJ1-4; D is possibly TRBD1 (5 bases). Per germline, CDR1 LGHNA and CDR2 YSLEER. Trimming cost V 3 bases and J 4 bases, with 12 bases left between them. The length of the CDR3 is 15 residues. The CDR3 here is CASSQRDGFNEKLFF. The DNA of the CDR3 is TGCGCCAGCAGCCAGAGGGACGGATTTAATGAAAAACTGTTTTTT.

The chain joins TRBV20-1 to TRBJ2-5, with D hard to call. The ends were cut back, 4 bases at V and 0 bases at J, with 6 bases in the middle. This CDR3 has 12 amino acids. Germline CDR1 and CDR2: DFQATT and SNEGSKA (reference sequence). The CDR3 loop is CSATRDQETQYF. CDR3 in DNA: TGCAGTGCTACTCGAGACCAAGAGACCCAGTACTTC.

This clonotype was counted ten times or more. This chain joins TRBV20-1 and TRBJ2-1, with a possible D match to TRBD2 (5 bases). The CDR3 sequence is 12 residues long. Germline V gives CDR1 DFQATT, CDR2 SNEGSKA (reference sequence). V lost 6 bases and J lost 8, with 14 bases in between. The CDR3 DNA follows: TGCAGTGCACCGAAGGGAGCGGATGAGCAGTTCTTC. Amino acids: CSAPKGADEQFF.

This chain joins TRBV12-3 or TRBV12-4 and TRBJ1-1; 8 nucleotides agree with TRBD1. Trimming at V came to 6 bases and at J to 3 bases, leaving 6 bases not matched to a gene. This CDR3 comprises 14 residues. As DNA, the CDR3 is TGTGCCAGCAGATGGACAGGGAAGGACACTGAAGCTTTCTTT. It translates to CASRWTGKDTEAFF.

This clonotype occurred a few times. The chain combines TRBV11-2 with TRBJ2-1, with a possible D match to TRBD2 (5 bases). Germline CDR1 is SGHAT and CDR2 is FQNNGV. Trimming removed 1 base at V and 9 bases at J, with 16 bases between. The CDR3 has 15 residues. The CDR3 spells CASSLVDSPRPEQFF. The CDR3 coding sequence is TGTGCCAGCAGCTTAGTGGACTCCCCCCGGCCTGAGCAGTTCTTC.

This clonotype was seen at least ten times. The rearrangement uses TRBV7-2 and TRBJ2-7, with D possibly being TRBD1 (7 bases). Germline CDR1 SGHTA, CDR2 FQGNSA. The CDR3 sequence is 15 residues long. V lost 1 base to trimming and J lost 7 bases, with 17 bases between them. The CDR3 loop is CASSLGRTPGGEQYF. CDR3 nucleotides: TGTGCCAGCAGCTTAGGGAGGACACCAGGGGGGGAGCAGTACTTC.

In DNA form, the CDR3 reads TGTGCCAGCAGCGTAGCTTACGGCAGGAACACTGAAGCTTTCTTT. It encodes CASSVAYGRNTEAFF. This chain uses TRBV9 with TRBJ1-1, with D hard to call. Trimming removed 0 bases at V and 1 base at J, with 10 bases between. The CDR3 sequence is 15 residues long. Germline V gene lookup returns CDR1 SGDLS and CDR2 YYNGEE. Filled out from reference TRBV9 and TRBJ1-1, the complete variable domain reads DSGVTQTPKHLITATGQRVTLRCSPRSGDLSVYWYQQSLDQGLQFLIQYYNGEERAKGNILERFSAQQFPDLHSELNLSSLELGDSALYFCASSVAYGRNTEAFFGQGTRLTVV.

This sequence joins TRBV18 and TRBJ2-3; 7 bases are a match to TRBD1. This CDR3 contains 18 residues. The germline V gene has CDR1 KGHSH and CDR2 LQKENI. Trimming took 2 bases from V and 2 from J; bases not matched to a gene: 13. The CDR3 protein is CASSPLGRWDSNTDTQYF. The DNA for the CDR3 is TGTGCCAGCTCACCATTAGGAAGGTGGGACAGTAACACAGATACGCAGTATTTT.

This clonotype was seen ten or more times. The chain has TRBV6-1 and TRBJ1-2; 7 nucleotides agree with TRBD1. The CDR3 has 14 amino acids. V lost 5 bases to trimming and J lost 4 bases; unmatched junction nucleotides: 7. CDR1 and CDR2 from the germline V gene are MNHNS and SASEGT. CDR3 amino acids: CASSKGQLLYGYTF. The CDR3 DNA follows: TGTGCCAGCAGTAAGGGACAGCTACTCTATGGCTACACCTTC.

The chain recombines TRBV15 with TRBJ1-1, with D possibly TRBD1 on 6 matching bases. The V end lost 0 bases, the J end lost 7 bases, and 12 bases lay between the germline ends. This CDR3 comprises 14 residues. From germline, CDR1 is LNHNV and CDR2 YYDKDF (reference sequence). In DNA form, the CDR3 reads TGTGCCACCAGCAGAGATAGGGGGGTCTTTGAAGCTTTCTTT. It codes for CATSRDRGVFEAFF.

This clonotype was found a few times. In nucleotides, the CDR3 is TGTGCCAGCAGCTTAGGACTAGCGGGAGGGCCGGACAATGAGCAGTTCTTC. Protein sequence: CASSLGLAGGPDNEQFF. The V gene is TRBV7-9, the J gene TRBJ2-1; 14 positions agree with TRBD2. The CDR3 runs 17 residues. Germline-derived CDR1 and CDR2 are SEHNR and FQNEAQ (reference sequence). The ends lost 1 base at V and 5 bases at J; junction bases unmatched: 4.

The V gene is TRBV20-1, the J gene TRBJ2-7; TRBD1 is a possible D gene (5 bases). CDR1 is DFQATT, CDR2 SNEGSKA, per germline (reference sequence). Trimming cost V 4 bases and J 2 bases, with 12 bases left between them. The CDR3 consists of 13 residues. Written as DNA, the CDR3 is TGCAGTGCTACGCAACAGGTCACCTACGAGCAGTACTTC. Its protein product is CSATQQVTYEQYF.

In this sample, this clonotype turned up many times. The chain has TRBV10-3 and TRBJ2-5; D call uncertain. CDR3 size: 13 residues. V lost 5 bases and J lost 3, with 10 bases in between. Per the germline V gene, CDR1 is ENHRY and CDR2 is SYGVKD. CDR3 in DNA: TGTGCCATCAGTTTTGGGGTTGAAGAGACCCAGTACTTC. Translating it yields CAISFGVEETQYF.

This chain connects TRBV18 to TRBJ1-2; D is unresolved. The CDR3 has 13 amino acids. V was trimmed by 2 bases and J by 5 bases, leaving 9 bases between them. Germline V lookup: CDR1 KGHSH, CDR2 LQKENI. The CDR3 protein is CASSPSRGYGYTF. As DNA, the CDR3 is TGTGCCAGCTCACCATCGCGCGGTTATGGCTACACCTTC.

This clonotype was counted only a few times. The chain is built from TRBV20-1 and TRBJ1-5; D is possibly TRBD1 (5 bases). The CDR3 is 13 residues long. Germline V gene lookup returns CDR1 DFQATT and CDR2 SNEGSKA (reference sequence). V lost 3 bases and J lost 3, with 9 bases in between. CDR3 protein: CSASRDYNQPQHF. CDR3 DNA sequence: TGCAGTGCTAGCAGGGACTACAATCAGCCCCAGCATTTT.

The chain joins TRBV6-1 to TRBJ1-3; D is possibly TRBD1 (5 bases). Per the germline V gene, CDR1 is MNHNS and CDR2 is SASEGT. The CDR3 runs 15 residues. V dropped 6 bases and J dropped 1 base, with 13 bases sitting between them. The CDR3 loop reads CASSRQTESGNTIYF. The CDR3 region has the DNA TGTGCCAGCAGCCGACAGACTGAATCTGGAAACACCATATATTTT.